The rows below give T cell receptor beta chains drawn from one sample of a study of CD8+ T cells in alopecia areata. Repertoires were generated with immunoSEQ multiplex PCR, while TCRdb's copy carries only in-frame clones and drops some. The table has 110,000 to 150,000 clones, 51% seen once. The sequenced sample was CD4+ T cells sorted from blood, obtained at week 0. These TCRs come from a human donor with alopecia areata. Both conserved end residues are part of each CDR3. Fields, in order: V gene, J gene, CDR3 protein.

V: TRBV30; J: TRBJ1-2; CDR3: CALSGANNYGYTF
V: TRBV27; J: TRBJ2-7; CDR3: CASSHRGQGNLYEQYF
V: TRBV7-2; J: TRBJ2-7; CDR3: CASSYRGTSGSPPWNEQYF
V: TRBV5-1; J: TRBJ2-4; CDR3: CASSSVNSGLAKNIQYF
V: TRBV19; J: TRBJ2-3; CDR3: CASQATGTSQYF
V: TRBV29-1; J: TRBJ2-2; CDR3: CSVEVPGTNTGELFF
V: TRBV6-5; J: TRBJ2-3; CDR3: CASSQRAGRTDTQYF
V: TRBV30; J: TRBJ1-5; CDR3: CAWSRTGNNQPQHF
V: TRBV2; J: TRBJ2-7; CDR3: CASSRYEQYF
V: TRBV5-1; J: TRBJ2-1; CDR3: CASSLVLLQGYNEQFF
V: TRBV4-2; J: TRBJ1-5; CDR3: CASSQDLGGGRKNQPQHF
V: TRBV29-1; J: TRBJ1-1; CDR3: CSVEETKGTEAFF
V: TRBV6-5; J: TRBJ1-2; CDR3: CASTRAQGPGYGYTF
V: TRBV7-9; J: TRBJ2-3; CDR3: CASSREGGSTDTQYF
V: TRBV9; J: TRBJ2-5; CDR3: CASSARLAGETQYF
V: TRBV2; J: TRBJ2-3; CDR3: CASRAGASSTDTQYF
V: TRBV7-2; J: TRBJ1-5; CDR3: CASSSYGWNQPQHF
V: TRBV30; J: TRBJ2-5; CDR3: CAWSTTGGAETQYF
V: TRBV30; J: TRBJ1-1; CDR3: CAWSSTGQGKAFF
V: TRBV29-1; J: TRBJ1-4; CDR3: CSAGIGGGSEKLFF
V: TRBV5-1; J: TRBJ2-2; CDR3: CASSLGTGPANTGELFF
V: TRBV27; J: TRBJ2-2; CDR3: CASSLEANTGELFF
V: TRBV30; J: TRBJ1-5; CDR3: CAWSVGGQGGSPQHF